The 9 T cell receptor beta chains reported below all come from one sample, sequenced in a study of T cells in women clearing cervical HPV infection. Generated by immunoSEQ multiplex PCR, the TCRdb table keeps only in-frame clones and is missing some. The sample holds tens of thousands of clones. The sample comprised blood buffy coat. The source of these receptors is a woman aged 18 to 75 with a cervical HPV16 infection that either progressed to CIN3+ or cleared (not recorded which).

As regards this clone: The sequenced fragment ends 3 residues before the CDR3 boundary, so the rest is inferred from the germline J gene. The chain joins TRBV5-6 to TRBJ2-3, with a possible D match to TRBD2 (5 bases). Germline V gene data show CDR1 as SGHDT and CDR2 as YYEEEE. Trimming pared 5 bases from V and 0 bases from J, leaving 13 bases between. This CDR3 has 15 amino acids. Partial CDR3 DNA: TGTGCCAGCAGAGACCTGCGGGCGAGCACAGATACG. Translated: CASRDLRASTDT. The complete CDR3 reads CASRDLRASTDTQYF.

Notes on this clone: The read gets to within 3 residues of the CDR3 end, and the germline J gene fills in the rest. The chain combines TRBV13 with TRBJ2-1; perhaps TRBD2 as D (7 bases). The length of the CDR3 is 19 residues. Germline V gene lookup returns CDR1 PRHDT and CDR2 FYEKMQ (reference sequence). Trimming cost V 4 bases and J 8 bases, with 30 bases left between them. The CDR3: CASSYMRSMFKGEGYEQFF. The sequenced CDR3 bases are TGTGCCAGCAGCTACATGAGGAGCATGTTCAAGGGGGAGGGATATGAG. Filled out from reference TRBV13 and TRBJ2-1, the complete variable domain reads AAGVIQSPRHLIKEKRETATLKCYPIPRHDTVYWYQQGPGQDPQFLISFYEKMQSDKGSIPDRFSAQQFSDYHSELNMSSLELGDSALYFCASSYMRSMFKGEGYEQFFGPGTRLTVL.

The CDR3 DNA, read in part, is TGCAGTGCTCGAAGACCGGGACTAGCGGGCTACGAG. The encoded protein is CSARRPGLAGYE. The entire CDR3 is CSARRPGLAGYEQYF. The chain carries TRBV20-1 and TRBJ2-7; TRBD2 matches at 12 bases. The read terminates 3 residues ahead of where the CDR3 ends, so the germline J gene completes it. Germline loops: CDR1 DFQATT, CDR2 SNEGSKA (reference sequence). The CDR3 contains 15 residues. The trim removed 5 bases at V and 3 bases at J, leaving 8 bases unmatched.

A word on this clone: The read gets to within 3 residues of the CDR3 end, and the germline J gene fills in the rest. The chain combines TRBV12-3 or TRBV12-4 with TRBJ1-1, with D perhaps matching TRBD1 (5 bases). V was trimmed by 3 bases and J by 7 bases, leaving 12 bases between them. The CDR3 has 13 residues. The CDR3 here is CASSFKGPGEAFF. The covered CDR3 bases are TGTGCCAGCAGTTTCAAGGGGCCGGGTGAA.

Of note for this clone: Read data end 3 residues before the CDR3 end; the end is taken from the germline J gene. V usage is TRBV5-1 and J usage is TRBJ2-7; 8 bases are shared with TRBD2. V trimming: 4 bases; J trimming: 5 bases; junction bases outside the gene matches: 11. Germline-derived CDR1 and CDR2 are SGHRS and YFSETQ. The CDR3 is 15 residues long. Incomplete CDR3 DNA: TGCGCCAGCAGCCCACTGAGTAGCGGGAAAGACGAG. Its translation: CASSPLSSGKDE. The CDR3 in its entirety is CASSPLSSGKDEQYF. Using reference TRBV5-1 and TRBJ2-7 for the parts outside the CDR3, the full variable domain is KAGVTQTPRYLIKTRGQQVTLSCSPISGHRSVSWYQQTPGQGLQFLFEYFSETQRNKGNFPGRFSGRQFSNSRSEMNVSTLELGDSALYLCASSPLSSGKDEQYFGPGTRLTVT.

The sequenced CDR3 bases are TGTGCCAGCAGCTTAGACCGGACAGGTGATCAGGGC. Its protein product is CASSLDRTGDQG. The entire CDR3 protein reads CASSLDRTGDQGYTF. The V call is TRBV11-1, the J call TRBJ1-2; TRBD1 matches 7 bases. The read terminates 3 residues before the CDR3 end, so the remaining end is supplied by the germline J gene. This CDR3 comprises 15 residues. CDR1 SGHAT and CDR2 FQDESV come from the germline V gene (reference sequence).

The part of the CDR3 DNA that was read is TGTGCCAGCAGTGTCTTTGACGAG. As protein: CASSVFDE. The full CDR3 is CASSVFDEQYF. The chain uses TRBV11-2 and TRBJ2-7; D is unclear. The sequenced fragment ends 3 residues before the CDR3 boundary, so the rest is inferred from the germline J gene. V lost 6 bases and J lost 5, with 8 bases in between. CDR3 length equals 11 residues. CDR1 and CDR2 from the germline V gene are SGHAT and FQNNGV.

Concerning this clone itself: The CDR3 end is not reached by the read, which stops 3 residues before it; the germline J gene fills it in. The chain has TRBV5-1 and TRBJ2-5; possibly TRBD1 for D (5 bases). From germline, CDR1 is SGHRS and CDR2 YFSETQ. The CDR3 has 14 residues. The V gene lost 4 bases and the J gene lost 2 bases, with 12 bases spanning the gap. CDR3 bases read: TGCGCCAGCAGCAATCCCGACAGTCAAGAGACC. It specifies CASSNPDSQET. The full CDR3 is CASSNPDSQETQYF.

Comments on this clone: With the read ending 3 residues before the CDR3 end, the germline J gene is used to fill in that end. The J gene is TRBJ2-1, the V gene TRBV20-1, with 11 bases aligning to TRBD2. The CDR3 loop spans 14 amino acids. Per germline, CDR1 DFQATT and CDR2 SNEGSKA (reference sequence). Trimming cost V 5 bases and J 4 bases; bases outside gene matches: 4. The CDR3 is CSAYSGRAYNEQFF. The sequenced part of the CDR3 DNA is TGCAGTGCTTATAGCGGGAGGGCTTACAATGAG.